Given below is one TCR beta chain in context. The CDR3 length is 13 residues. The V gene lost 5 bases and the J gene lost 2 bases, with 9 bases spanning the gap. Germline lookup yields CDR1 SGHTA and CDR2 FQGNSA. The data were obtained in a study of cytomegalovirus exposure and HLA in healthy donors. Sequencing was performed with immunoSEQ multiplex PCR; in TCRdb, only in-frame clones are kept and a portion is missing. The sample shows 220,000 or so clones, roughly 87% of them seen only once. This chain connects TRBV7-2 to TRBJ1-2, with a possible D match to TRBD1 (5 bases). The TCR was taken from a woman between 18 and 29 years old in good health and CMV-seropositive. Sequencing was carried out using PBMCs. Here the CDR3 DNA reads TGTGCCAGCAGCACCGACAGAAACTATGGCTACACCTTC. Translated: CASSTDRNYGYTF.